Below, 14 T cell receptor beta chains from the same sample are listed, as sequenced in a study of blood T cell repertoires in COVID-19. Produced via immunoSEQ multiplex PCR; TCRdb's table is partial and in-frame only. The sample lists over 250,000 clones, around 90% seen once, with around 1% in the top ten. Sample: PBMCs or T cells enriched from blood (not recorded which). The source of these receptors is a woman younger than 45 who had recovered from COVID-19.

The CDR3 DNA sequence: TGTGCCAGCACAGGGGTTGGCTACACCTTC. This gives the protein CASTGVGYTF. The J gene is TRBJ1-2, the V gene TRBV30; 7 positions match TRBD1. V shed 8 bases, J shed 7 bases, and the junction held 4 bases outside the gene matches. The germline gives CDR1 GTSNPN, CDR2 SVGIG (reference sequence). The CDR3 length is 10 residues.

This rearrangement joins TRBV30 to TRBJ2-7, with D possibly TRBD1 on 6 matching bases. CDR1 is GTSNPN, CDR2 SVGIG, per germline (reference sequence). The germline V and J ends were trimmed by 8 bases and 0 bases, with 14 bases remaining between them. The CDR3 sequence is 13 residues long. The CDR3 loop reads CAMFRDNSYEQYF. The CDR3 nucleotides are TGTGCCATGTTCCGGGACAACTCCTACGAGCAGTACTTC.

This chain uses TRBV28 with TRBJ1-2; tentatively, D is TRBD1 (5 bases). V was pared by 4 bases and J by 5 bases, with 8 bases between. CDR3 size: 12 residues. From germline, CDR1 is MDHEN and CDR2 SYDVKM. The CDR3 region is CASSSAGYGYTF. CDR3 DNA: TGTGCCAGCAGTTCTGCAGGGTATGGCTACACCTTC.

This chain connects TRBV21-1 to TRBJ2-5; TRBD2 reflects the table's D call only, with no check against the DNA. TRBV21-1 is a known pseudogene. This CDR3 comprises 13 residues. The chain's CDR3 is CASNGGAQETQYF. DNA for the CDR3: TGTGCCAGCAACGGGGGGGCCCAAGAGACCCAGTACTTC.

V gene TRBV14 combines with J gene TRBJ2-3; D is perhaps TRBD2 (7 bases). There are 15 residues in the CDR3. V lost 4 bases, J lost 3 bases, and 14 bases lay in between. The germline gives CDR1 SGHDN, CDR2 FVKESK. CDR3 coding DNA: TGTGCCAGCAGCCGGAGAGGGGGGGCGACAGATACGCAGTATTTT. Translated, it gives CASSRRGGATDTQYF.

This clone was found once. V is TRBV27 and J is TRBJ2-1; 9 nucleotides agree with TRBD2. The CDR3 has 16 residues. CDR1 is MNHEY, CDR2 SMNVEV, per germline (reference sequence). V gave up 7 bases and J gave up 6 bases; unmatched junction bases: 13. The CDR3 region has the DNA TGTGCCAGCACTCCATCTAGCGGGGACGATTTCAATGAGCAGTTCTTC. Protein: CASTPSSGDDFNEQFF.

The genes are TRBV5-1 and TRBJ1-1; TRBD1 might be the D (5 bases). This CDR3 spans 13 amino acids. The germline CDR1 and CDR2 sequences are SGHRS and YFSETQ. The V end lost 7 bases, the J end lost 1 base, and 11 bases lay between the germline ends. CDR3 nucleotide sequence: TGCGCCAGCGGGCGCGGGGGGAACACTGAAGCTTTCTTT. It specifies CASGRGGNTEAFF.

This sequence joins TRBV11-2 and TRBJ1-1, with 11 bases identical to TRBD1. Looked up from germline, CDR1 is SGHAT and CDR2 is FQNNGV. V dropped 5 bases and J dropped 5; count of bases not matched to a gene: 10. CDR3 length: 16 amino acids. CDR3: CASSRDRGWYRTEAFF. The CDR3 nucleotides read TGTGCCAGCAGCAGGGACAGGGGGTGGTATCGGACTGAAGCTTTCTTT.

This clone was picked up one time. The CDR3 is CASSRESDEKLFF. The CDR3 coding sequence is TGCGCCAGCAGCCGGGAGTCGGATGAAAAACTGTTTTTT. This chain uses TRBV4-1 with TRBJ1-4; D is unresolved. The CDR3 contains 13 residues. Germline V gene lookup returns CDR1 MGHRA and CDR2 YSYEKL. V was cut by 4 bases and J by 6 bases, with 9 bases left in between.

The gene calls are TRBV30 and TRBJ1-4; no clear D gene. Trimming took 5 bases from V and 0 from J, leaving 7 bases between them. There are 13 residues in the CDR3. Germline V gene sequence: CDR1 GTSNPN, CDR2 SVGIG (reference sequence). CDR3 sequence (DNA): TGTGCCTGGGAGGGAGCAACTAATGAAAAACTGTTTTTT. Translated, it gives CAWEGATNEKLFF.

This clone was found once. The V gene is TRBV7-9, the J gene TRBJ2-7, with D tentatively TRBD1 (6 bases). There are 15 residues in the CDR3. Per germline, CDR1 SEHNR and CDR2 FQNEAQ (reference sequence). Trimming removed 5 bases at V and 2 bases at J, with 16 bases between. The CDR3, as DNA: TGTGCCAGCAGCCCGTCACAGGGAGTAACCTACGAGCAGTACTTC. It codes for CASSPSQGVTYEQYF. The full variable domain, in which reference TRBV7-9 and TRBJ2-7 provide the parts outside the CDR3, is DTGVSQNPRHKITKRGQNVTFRCDPISEHNRLYWYRQTLGQGPEFLTYFQNEAQLEKSRLLSDRFSAERPKGSFSTLEIQRTEQGDSAMYLCASSPSQGVTYEQYFGPGTRLTVT.

The chain carries TRBV18 and TRBJ1-2, with TRBD1 identical over 9 bases. Trimming at V came to 3 bases and at J to 6 bases, leaving 14 bases not matched to a gene. Germline V CDR1 and CDR2: KGHSH, LQKENI. This CDR3 region has 17 residues. Here the CDR3 reads CASSPNFSTGGRNGYTF. Written as DNA, the CDR3 is TGTGCCAGCTCACCGAACTTTTCGACAGGGGGAAGGAATGGCTACACCTTC.

The gene calls are TRBV10-1 and TRBJ1-5; possibly TRBD1 for D (5 bases). Germline V gene sequence: CDR1 WNHNN, CDR2 SYGVQD (reference sequence). This CDR3 has 15 residues. Trimming cost V 3 bases and J 2 bases, with 11 bases left between them. CDR3 nucleotides: TGCGCCAGCAGTGATTGGGGGGAGGGCAATCAGCCCCAGCATTTT. Translation: CASSDWGEGNQPQHF.

Points on this clone: No DNA is shown, since the ends of the CDR3 on it are uncertain; the CDR3 is the one TCRdb lists. The chain joins TRBV28 to TRBJ1-2; the table's D call, TRBD1, was not checked against the DNA. The CDR3 is 14 residues long, ends included. Germline V CDR1 and CDR2: MDHEN, SYDVKM. The CDR3 region is CASSRSFGQGAVSF.